This T cell receptor (beta chain) came from a study of molecular identifiers for immune sequencing clone quantification. MiXCR, applied by TCRdb to the PCR reads, yields one record per CDR3 protein. The table has about 640,000 distinct CDR3 sequences, about 20% seen once; the top ten hold 0.85%. CDR1 is MNHEY and CDR2 is SMNVEV in the germline V gene (reference sequence). The CDR3 totals 14 residues. Trimming pared 6 bases from V and 6 bases from J, leaving 15 bases between. The receptor was derived from a human donor in good health. Some libraries in this study had Jurkat cell RNA spiked in. Sequenced material: naive CD8+ T cells from blood, with Jurkat cell RNA spiked in. As to subset: FACS-sorted CD8+CD4-CCR7+CD45RA+ naive T cells. The gene calls are TRBV27 and TRBJ2-1; D tentatively reads TRBD1 or TRBD2 (5 bases each). CDR3 DNA: TGTGCCAGCAGCGATTGGGGACCTGGCAATGAGCAGTTCTTC. It codes for CASSDWGPGNEQFF.